These 21 T cell receptor beta chains originate from one sample sequenced in a study of T cells after yellow fever vaccination. TCRdb re-called the 5' RACE reads through MiXCR, storing one row per CDR3 protein. The sample includes fewer than 450,000 distinct CDR3 sequences, approximately 8% of them seen just once. The sequenced sample was PBMCs, obtained around 45 days after the first yellow fever vaccination. The source is a man aged 18 to 29 who received the YFV17D yellow fever vaccine.

The chain links TRBV20-1 to TRBJ1-3; D is unclear. The CDR3 has 13 amino acids. The germline V and J ends were trimmed by 3 bases and 0 bases, with 6 bases remaining between them. CDR1 and CDR2 (germline): DFQATT, SNEGSKA (reference sequence). The CDR3 here is CSASESSGNTIYF. CDR3 nucleotide sequence: TGCAGTGCTAGCGAGAGCTCTGGAAACACCATATATTTT.

This rearrangement joins TRBV19 to TRBJ2-3; D is unresolved. The length of the CDR3 is 12 residues. The germline CDR1 and CDR2 sequences are LNHDA and SQIVND (reference sequence). The V end lost 0 bases, the J end lost 7 bases, and 5 bases lay between the germline ends. CDR3 loop: CASSIDENTQYF. CDR3 sequence (DNA): TGTGCCAGTAGTATAGATGAAAATACGCAGTATTTT.

The rearrangement uses TRBV5-1 and TRBJ1-1; D not certain. The CDR3 totals 15 residues. Trimming removed 3 bases at V and 8 bases at J, with 20 bases between. The germline gives CDR1 SGHRS, CDR2 YFSETQ. The CDR3 DNA sequence: TGCGCCAGCAGCTCTAGATCCCGGGCTGAAGCGGAAGCTTTCTTT. It specifies CASSSRSRAEAEAFF. The variable domain in full, completed from reference TRBV5-1 and TRBJ1-1, reads KAGVTQTPRYLIKTRGQQVTLSCSPISGHRSVSWYQQTPGQGLQFLFEYFSETQRNKGNFPGRFSGRQFSNSRSEMNVSTLELGDSALYLCASSSRSRAEAEAFFGQGTRLTVV.

This clonotype was seen a few times. The junction shows a germline mismatch at one end, possibly a read error. The chain links TRBV11-2 to TRBJ2-1; 10 nucleotides agree with TRBD2. Germline-derived CDR1 and CDR2 are SGHAT and FQNNGV. The CDR3 has 19 amino acids. The DNA for the CDR3 is TGTGCCAGCAGCTTAGGGATCCGCGGACTAGCGGTTCCTCCTTCGGAGCAATTCTTC. Its protein product is CASSLGIRGLAVPPSEQFF.

The table lists this clonotype with a few counts. This rearrangement joins TRBV6-5 to TRBJ2-7; no reliable D call. Germline-derived CDR1 and CDR2 are MNHEY and SVGAGI. Trimming took off 2 bases at V and 0 bases at J, with 8 bases between the two ends. The CDR3 is made up of 14 amino acids. This CDR3 is CASSYQANSYEQYV. CDR3 nucleotide sequence: TGTGCCAGCAGTTACCAGGCCAACTCCTACGAGCAGTACGTC.

This rearrangement joins TRBV7-9 to TRBJ1-6, with 7 bases matching TRBD1. CDR3 length equals 15 residues. The junction had 9 bases not matched to a gene; V was cut back by 4 bases and J by 9 bases. Germline CDR1 reads SEHNR; CDR2 reads FQNEAQ (reference sequence). The CDR3 nucleotides are TGTGCCAGCAGCTACCTAGGGGGCGCGGGTTCACCCCTCCACTTT. This translates into CASSYLGGAGSPLHF.

The V and J genes are TRBV6-5 and TRBJ2-1; TRBD2 aligns across 10 bases. Germline lookup yields CDR1 MNHEY and CDR2 SVGAGI. V dropped 0 bases and J dropped 10; count of bases not matched to a gene: 9. The CDR3 is 16 amino acids. This CDR3 reads CASSYSSGGGIREQFF. CDR3 DNA sequence: TGTGCCAGCAGTTACTCAAGCGGGGGGGGGATCAGGGAGCAGTTCTTC.

The chain recombines TRBV5-1 with TRBJ1-1; no firm D call. Looked up from germline, CDR1 is SGHRS and CDR2 is YFSETQ. V lost 2 bases and J 3 bases, leaving 11 bases between the germline ends. The CDR3 extends over 14 amino acids. The CDR3, as DNA: TGCGCCAGCAGCTTAGATGGGTCGGACACTGAAGCTTTCTTT. It yields the protein CASSLDGSDTEAFF.

The V gene is TRBV6-5, the J gene TRBJ2-3, with D possibly being TRBD1 or TRBD2 (5 bases each). The germline V gene has CDR1 MNHEY and CDR2 SVGAGI. The CDR3 is made up of 14 amino acids. Trimming took off 5 bases at V and 0 bases at J, with 9 bases between the two ends. CDR3 sequence reads: CASSHGTSTDTQYF. In DNA form, the CDR3 reads TGTGCCAGCAGTCACGGGACCAGCACAGATACGCAGTATTTT.

The V call is TRBV7-2, the J call TRBJ2-7; D assignment may be TRBD1 or TRBD2 (5 bases each). The CDR3 is 14 amino acids. The V gene lost 3 bases and the J gene lost 3 bases, with 12 bases spanning the gap. Per germline, CDR1 SGHTA and CDR2 FQGNSA. The CDR3 DNA reads TGTGCCAGCAGCTTCGGGGCAGGAGGCTACGAGCAGTACTTC. Protein: CASSFGAGGYEQYF.

The V gene is TRBV7-2, the J gene TRBJ2-5; the D gene is possibly TRBD1 (5 bases). Germline lookup yields CDR1 SGHTA and CDR2 FQGNSA. The V and J ends lost 5 bases and 4 bases respectively, with 14 bases between them. This CDR3 contains 14 residues. CDR3 coding DNA: TGTGCCAGCAGCCTAGGGGCTAGGCCAGAGACCCAGTACTTC. It translates to CASSLGARPETQYF.

This clonotype was picked up a small number of times. The chain couples TRBV4-3 to TRBJ1-3, with D hard to call. Germline-derived CDR1 and CDR2 are LGHNA and YSLEER. V lost 4 bases and J lost 4, with 17 bases in between. The CDR3 loop spans 16 amino acids. The CDR3 DNA sequence: TGCGCCAGCAGCCCCCGCCTACCGGGGTTGGGAAACACCATATATTTT. Amino acid sequence: CASSPRLPGLGNTIYF.

A few counts support this clonotype. The chain links TRBV3-1 to TRBJ2-7, with D perhaps matching TRBD2 (5 bases). Trimming pared 3 bases from V and 1 base from J, leaving 19 bases between. This CDR3 has 17 amino acids. Germline loops: CDR1 LGHDT, CDR2 YNNKEL (reference sequence). This CDR3 reads CASSHSGGDGGSYEQYF. CDR3 DNA: TGTGCCAGCAGCCACTCTGGAGGAGACGGAGGATCCTACGAGCAGTACTTC.

This clonotype was observed a handful of times. The chain recombines TRBV6-1 with TRBJ2-1; TRBD1 might be the D (6 bases). Germline V gene data show CDR1 as MNHNS and CDR2 as SASEGT. This CDR3 is built from 17 residues. V was cut by 3 bases and J by 0 bases, with 15 bases left in between. The CDR3 region is CASSDGDIPSSYNEQFF. The DNA of the CDR3 is TGTGCCAGCAGTGATGGGGACATCCCGAGCTCCTACAATGAGCAGTTCTTC.

This CDR3 reads CASGLDPFRVPYEQYF. The CDR3 DNA reads TGTGCTAGTGGTTTGGACCCCTTCAGAGTTCCCTACGAGCAGTACTTC. This chain links TRBV12-5 with TRBJ2-7; D remains unclear. The length of the CDR3 is 16 residues. Germline CDR1 LGHNT, CDR2 FRNRAP. V lost 1 base and J 2 bases, leaving 15 bases between the germline ends.

This chain connects TRBV7-2 to TRBJ1-1; the match to TRBD1 covers 7 bases. V was pared by 2 bases and J by 8 bases, with 11 bases of the junction left unmatched. In germline, CDR1 is SGHTA, CDR2 FQGNSA. The CDR3 contains 15 residues. For the CDR3, the DNA is TGTGCCAGCAGCTTATTCGGCCAGGGGGGTGCGGAAGCTTTCTTT. The encoded protein is CASSLFGQGGAEAFF.

The chain links TRBV10-3 to TRBJ2-5, with a possible D match to TRBD1 (7 bases). CDR3 length equals 15 residues. Looked up from germline, CDR1 is ENHRY and CDR2 is SYGVKD. Trimming removed 2 bases from V and 1 base from J, with 11 bases in between. The CDR3 coding sequence is TGTGCCATCAGTGAGGCGGGACAGAGCCAAGAGACCCAGTACTTC. This sequence encodes CAISEAGQSQETQYF.

The chain recombines TRBV5-1 with TRBJ2-6; 7 bases agree with TRBD1. Germline CDR1 SGHRS, CDR2 YFSETQ. The CDR3 has 15 amino acids. Losses at the gene ends were 5 bases for V and 2 bases for J; bases not matched to a gene: 4. CDR3 sequence: CASRQQGTGANVLTF. The CDR3 DNA is TGCGCCAGCAGACAACAGGGGACTGGGGCCAACGTCCTGACTTTC.

This clonotype was recorded a few times. The gene calls are TRBV7-2 and TRBJ1-5; D might be TRBD1 (5 bases). The V gene lost 1 base and the J gene lost 1 base, with 8 bases spanning the gap. Germline V gene data show CDR1 as SGHTA and CDR2 as FQGNSA. This CDR3 comprises 15 residues. This chain's CDR3 is CASSLGPGSNQPQHF. The CDR3 coding sequence is TGTGCCAGCAGCTTAGGTCCAGGGAGCAATCAGCCCCAGCATTTT.

This sequence joins TRBV24-1 and TRBJ2-1; 10 positions agree with TRBD1. Germline loops: CDR1 KGHDR, CDR2 SFDVKD. The CDR3 is made up of 14 amino acids. V was pared by 5 bases and J by 8 bases, with 5 bases of the junction left unmatched. CDR3: CATSADRGLDEQFF. Written as DNA, the CDR3 is TGTGCCACCAGTGCCGACAGGGGGCTTGATGAGCAGTTCTTC.

V is TRBV20-1 and J is TRBJ1-1; D is unclear. The CDR3 extends over 12 amino acids. The ends were cut back, 2 bases at V and 2 bases at J, with 6 bases in the middle. Germline V gene sequence: CDR1 DFQATT, CDR2 SNEGSKA (reference sequence). The CDR3 loop is CSARSPNTEAFF. In DNA, the CDR3 is TGCAGTGCTAGAAGCCCAAACACTGAAGCTTTCTTT.